This T cell receptor beta chain was observed in a study of CD8+CD57+ T cells in acquired aplastic anemia. About the research overall: Mean yield of DNA from sorted CD4+ and CD8+ cells was 2.5 to 4 ug. Healthy-donor CD4+ cells averaged about 9.9 million reads.

Broader study findings: The same twenty-nine CD8+ CDR3 sequences occurred in patients and in controls.

On this clonotype: What it binds is unknown. Sequence at one end of the junction differs from germline and may be a read error.

The CDR3 totals 13 residues. The V gene's germline CDR1 is MNHEY and CDR2 SVGAGI. TCR beta VDJ and CDR3 profiling used genomic DNA as template. TCRdb reprocessed the reads with MiXCR, giving one entry per CDR3 protein. This sample has about 420,000 distinct CDR3 sequences, with roughly 68% found just once. The clonotype comes from a human donor in good health, serving as a control. Sequenced input: sorted CD4+, CD8+, or CD8+CD57+ T cells (not recorded which) from PBMCs. The chain has TRBV6-5 and TRBJ1-2, with TRBD1 matching 8 bases. DNA for the CDR3: TGTGCCAGCAGTCCCGGGACAGGCTATGGCTACATCTTC. Translated: CASSPGTGYGYIF.